This entry lists 3 T cell receptor beta chains sequenced from one sample in a study of early T cells in non-severe SARS-CoV-2 infection. One entry per CDR3 protein, called by TCRdb with MiXCR from the 5' RACE reads. The repertoire holds approximately 64,000 distinct CDR3 sequences, with roughly 18% as singletons. Sequencing was performed on whole blood, taken at baseline. Every receptor here comes from an adult who was a healthcare worker with PCR-confirmed SARS-CoV-2 infection or an uninfected control (not recorded which).

The V gene is TRBV29-1, the J gene TRBJ2-7; possible D gene TRBD1, 6 bases. Per the germline V gene, CDR1 is SQVTM and CDR2 is ANQGSEA. The CDR3 extends over 13 amino acids. Trimming shortened V by 7 bases and J by 0 bases, and 13 bases separated the two germline ends. The CDR3 sequence is CSGRDTSSYEQYF. The CDR3, as DNA: TGCAGCGGCCGGGACACGAGCTCCTACGAGCAGTACTTC.

This clonotype appeared a few times. This sequence joins TRBV29-1 and TRBJ2-7, with no clear D. Germline V gene sequence: CDR1 SQVTM, CDR2 ANQGSEA. The ends were cut back, 3 bases at V and 0 bases at J, with 9 bases in the middle. This CDR3 has 13 residues. The CDR3 DNA reads as TGCAGCGTTGATCTCCCTAGCTCCTACGAGCAGTACTTC. It yields the protein CSVDLPSSYEQYF.

There are a few counts of this clonotype. The CDR3 bases are TGTGCCAGCAGCCCTGACAGAGGGAACACTGAAGCTTTCTTT. Residues: CASSPDRGNTEAFF. This sequence joins TRBV27 and TRBJ1-1, with a tentative D call TRBD1 (5 bases). The CDR3 covers 14 residues. CDR1 MNHEY and CDR2 SMNVEV come from the germline V gene (reference sequence). Trimming took 6 bases from V and 1 from J, leaving 12 bases between them.